This TCR beta chain was found in a study of blood T cell repertoires in COVID-19. Across the study: Spain, Italy and the United States supplied samples that represented acute and convalescent COVID-19. PBMCs, B-cell-depleted T cells, or T cells provided the cDNA or gDNA that made up the material.

Trimming took 0 bases from V and 0 from J, leaving 17 bases between them. The germline CDR1 and CDR2 sequences are GTSNPN and SVGIG (reference sequence). This CDR3 has 17 amino acids. As processed by the authors: Using reference gene primer amplification, nucleated cell counts were estimated. The protocol was immunoSEQ multiplex PCR, while the TCRdb copy is restricted to in-frame clones and leaves out a portion. The V and J calls and clone size come from that table; D and trimming were worked out from the DNA. Here the sample spans about 110,000 clones, less than 90% being singletons. The chain carries TRBV30 and TRBJ1-2; weak D call: TRBD1 (6 bases). The sequence derives from a human donor in a cohort sampled during active COVID-19. Sequenced material: peripheral blood. The CDR3 bases are TGTGCCTGGAGTGTACGATTCTGGACAGCTTCTAACTATGGCTACACCTTC. Residues: CAWSVRFWTASNYGYTF.